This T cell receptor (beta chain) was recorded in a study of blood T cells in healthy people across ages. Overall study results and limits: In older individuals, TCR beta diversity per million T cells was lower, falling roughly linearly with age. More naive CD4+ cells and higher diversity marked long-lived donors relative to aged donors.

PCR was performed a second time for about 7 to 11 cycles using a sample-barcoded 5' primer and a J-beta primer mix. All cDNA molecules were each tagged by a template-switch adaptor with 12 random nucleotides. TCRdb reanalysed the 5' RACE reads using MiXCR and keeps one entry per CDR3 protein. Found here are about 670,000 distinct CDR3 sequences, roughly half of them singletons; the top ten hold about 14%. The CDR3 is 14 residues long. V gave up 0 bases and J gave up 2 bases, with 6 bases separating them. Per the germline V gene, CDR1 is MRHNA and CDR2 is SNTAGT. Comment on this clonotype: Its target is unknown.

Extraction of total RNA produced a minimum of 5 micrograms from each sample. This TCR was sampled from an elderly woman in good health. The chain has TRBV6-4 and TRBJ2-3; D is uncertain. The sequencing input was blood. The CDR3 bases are TGTGCCAGCAGTGACTCACCAGACACAGATACGCAGTATTTT. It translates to CASSDSPDTDTQYF.